This T cell receptor (beta chain) was identified in a study of blood T cell repertoires in COVID-19. The sample holds one count of this clone. Per the original data handling: Quantification of nucleated cells was approximated via reference gene primer amplification. The repertoire was sequenced with immunoSEQ multiplex PCR; TCRdb's copy has only in-frame clones and lacks some. V and J calls and clone size are as listed in that table; D and trimming were resolved from the DNA. The repertoire has about 160,000 clones, around 81% of them found once; the top ten carry 9.5% to 12%. This receptor was taken from a man in his fifties or sixties with active or convalescent COVID-19. Sequencing was performed on peripheral blood.

The CDR3 bases are TGTGCCAGCAGCCCGAGGGTTGGCGAGCAGTTCTTC. Its translation: CASSPRVGEQFF. V and J are TRBV7-2 and TRBJ2-1, with D possibly TRBD2 on 5 matching bases. V lost 5 bases to trimming and J lost 10 bases, with 12 bases between them. CDR3 length equals 12 residues. Germline V gene data show CDR1 as SGHTA and CDR2 as FQGNSA.